Detailed here is one TCR beta chain. What it binds is unknown. The identical CDR3 is also encoded by other nucleotide sequences in the sample. Germline CDR1 LGHNA, CDR2 YNFKEQ. The ends were cut back, 0 bases at V and 1 base at J, with 6 bases in the middle. The CDR3 consists of 14 residues. The data were obtained in a study of radiation and T cells in renal cell carcinoma. Study as a whole: Nephrectomy followed 15 Gy stereotactic body radiation by 4 weeks. The study's findings and limits: In blood, top tumor clones expanded by 2 weeks, shrinking by 4. Baseline intratumoral clonotype presence is unknown without pretreatment biopsies.

Time point defined: baseline pretreatment blood. Specified treatment: 15 Gy SBRT to primary tumor, nephrectomy 4 weeks later. The patient's renal cell carcinoma had clear cell pathology. Using immunoSEQ multiplex PCR, the repertoire was profiled, and TCRdb retains in-frame clones only, with some absent. The sample yields approximately 140,000 clones, about 88% seen once. The sequence was collected from a woman aged 65 to 85 with renal cell carcinoma. The specimen was blood, collected from a patient whose treatment included radiotherapy and nephrectomy. The rearrangement links TRBV4-2 to TRBJ1-2; D gene unclear. The CDR3 DNA sequence: TGTGCCAGCAGCCAAGATAAGGGTAACTATGGCTACACCTTC. This translates into CASSQDKGNYGYTF.